The 32 T cell receptor beta chains below were found in one sample sequenced in a study of T-cell memory formation after mild COVID-19. MiXCR was run by TCRdb on the 5' RACE reads, yielding one entry per CDR3 protein. The table lists under 200,000 distinct CDR3 sequences, 10% to 15% of them singletons. Sequenced input: PBMCs or a T cell subset sorted from them (not recorded which). The receptors were gathered from a man between 18 and 35 years old who had mild COVID-19 (a few samples of this study predate the infection). Cell type and time point are not known.

This clonotype was recorded a few times. This sequence joins TRBV7-9 and TRBJ1-2; D ambiguous. The CDR3 is made up of 14 amino acids. Looked up from germline, CDR1 is SEHNR and CDR2 is FQNEAQ (reference sequence). With 5 bases removed from V and 4 bases from J, the gap between germline ends came to 14 bases. This CDR3 is CASSQRTVSYGYTF. CDR3 nucleotides: TGTGCCAGCAGCCAGCGGACTGTAAGCTATGGCTACACCTTC.

The chain uses TRBV7-6 and TRBJ2-2, with 7 bases identical to TRBD1. Germline loops: CDR1 SGHVS, CDR2 FNYEAQ. This CDR3 contains 14 residues. V was pared by 5 bases and J by 7 bases, with 7 bases of the junction left unmatched. The DNA of the CDR3 is TGTGCCAGCAGCCCGTCGACAGGGATCGGGGAGCTGTTTTTT. Translation: CASSPSTGIGELFF.

CDR3 region: CASSRPDAYNEQFF. The DNA for the CDR3 is TGCGCCAGCAGCCGCCCGGACGCATACAATGAGCAGTTCTTC. This rearrangement joins TRBV5-1 to TRBJ2-1; D not resolved. This CDR3 region has 14 residues. In germline, CDR1 is SGHRS, CDR2 YFSETQ. V lost 4 bases to trimming and J lost 4 bases, with 12 bases between them.

This clonotype was found a few times. The rearrangement joins TRBV7-9 to TRBJ2-4; D gene ambiguous. This CDR3 spans 16 amino acids. Germline V CDR1 and CDR2: SEHNR, FQNEAQ (reference sequence). V shed 7 bases and J shed 0 bases, with 16 bases lying between them. CDR3 sequence: CASTPPEELAKNIQYF. The DNA of the CDR3 is TGTGCCAGCACCCCTCCAGAGGAACTAGCCAAAAACATTCAGTACTTC.

This clonotype has ten or more counts. This chain uses TRBV21-1 with TRBJ1-6; the table's D gene call, TRBD1, was not cross checked with the DNA. TRBV21-1 is recorded as a pseudogene. The CDR3 length is 14 residues. The CDR3 here is CASSKDTGNSPLHF. CDR3 coding DNA: TGTGCCAGCAGCAAAGATACCGGGAATTCACCCCTCCACTTT.

This rearrangement joins TRBV6-5 to TRBJ1-2, with D perhaps matching TRBD1 (6 bases). V lost 2 bases and J lost 1, with 11 bases in between. The CDR3 contains 15 residues. The germline V gene encodes CDR1 MNHEY and CDR2 SVGAGI. The CDR3 DNA follows: TGTGCCAGCAGTTACGGGCGCAGGGGTAACTATGGCTACACCTTC. It specifies CASSYGRRGNYGYTF.

This clonotype was recorded a few times. The J gene is TRBJ2-5, the V gene TRBV6-5; 7 nucleotides align to TRBD2. CDR1 and CDR2 (germline): MNHEY, SVGAGI. CDR3 length: 12 residues. With 2 bases clipped from V and 7 bases from J, the junction kept 1 base outside the gene matches. CDR3 DNA: TGTGCCAGCAGTTACGGGGGGGGGACCCAGTACTTC. Translating it yields CASSYGGGTQYF.

The V gene is TRBV7-3, the J gene TRBJ2-5; D may be TRBD1 or TRBD2 (5 bases each). V lost 5 bases, J lost 4 bases, and 8 bases lay in between. The germline CDR1 and CDR2 sequences are SGHTA and FQGTGA. The CDR3 is 12 residues long. DNA for the CDR3: TGTGCCAGCAGCACGGGGACAGAGACCCAGTACTTC. Amino acid sequence: CASSTGTETQYF.

This clonotype was observed a handful of times. The chain carries TRBV24-1 and TRBJ2-5, with D possibly being TRBD1 or TRBD2 (7 bases each). The ends were cut back, 7 bases at V and 5 bases at J, with 13 bases in the middle. In germline, CDR1 is KGHDR, CDR2 SFDVKD. The CDR3 totals 13 residues. The CDR3 nucleotides read TGTGCCACCAGCCAGGGGGGGTACGAGACCCAGTACTTC. This sequence encodes CATSQGGYETQYF.

In its sample, this clonotype was seen a few times. The chain employs TRBV6-5 and TRBJ2-1; D may match TRBD1 or TRBD2 (5 bases each). Trimming pared 7 bases from V and 4 bases from J, leaving 11 bases between. The germline V gene has CDR1 MNHEY and CDR2 SVGAGI. This CDR3 comprises 13 residues. As DNA, the CDR3 is TGTGCCAGCACCAGGGACGGTTACAATGAGCAGTTCTTC. Protein product: CASTRDGYNEQFF.

V is TRBV10-3 and J is TRBJ1-2; TRBD1 is a possible D gene (5 bases). Germline CDR1 reads ENHRY; CDR2 reads SYGVKD. V was shortened by 4 bases and J by 8 bases, with 23 bases between the two germline ends. This CDR3 region has 16 residues. The CDR3, as DNA: TGTGCCATCAGTGCACCAGTCGGAGGGGATTGGAGGGGCTACACCTTC. Amino acids: CAISAPVGGDWRGYTF.

This clonotype was observed a few times. The chain couples TRBV14 to TRBJ2-3; a weak D match, TRBD2 (5 bases). V lost 0 bases and J 10 bases, leaving 11 bases between the germline ends. This CDR3 is 13 amino acids long. The germline CDR1 and CDR2 sequences are SGHDN and FVKESK. The DNA for the CDR3 is TGTGCCAGCAGCCAAGATTGGACGGGATCGCAGTATTTT. As protein: CASSQDWTGSQYF.

The chain employs TRBV28 and TRBJ1-4, with D unresolved. The V end lost 4 bases, the J end lost 2 bases, and 11 bases lay between the germline ends. The CDR3 length is 15 residues. CDR1 is MDHEN, CDR2 SYDVKM, per germline. The CDR3: CASSSLGLTNEKLFF. The CDR3 DNA reads TGTGCCAGCAGTTCTTTAGGTCTCACTAATGAAAAACTGTTTTTT. The full variable domain, its missing parts supplied by reference TRBV28 and TRBJ1-4, is DVKVTQSSRYLVKRTGEKVFLECVQDMDHENMFWYRQDPGLGLRLIYFSYDVKMKEKGDIPEGYSVSREKKERFSLILESASTNQTSMYLCASSSLGLTNEKLFFGSGTQLSVL.

V gene TRBV28 combines with J gene TRBJ2-7; no reliable D call. This CDR3 region has 13 residues. Germline values: CDR1 MDHEN, CDR2 SYDVKM. V lost 6 bases and J 0 bases, leaving 9 bases between the germline ends. The CDR3 sequence: CASRALSSYEQYV. The CDR3 coding sequence is TGTGCCAGCAGGGCACTGAGCTCCTACGAGCAGTACGTC.

The chain joins TRBV7-2 to TRBJ2-4; TRBD1 matches at 8 bases. Per the germline V gene, CDR1 is SGHTA and CDR2 is FQGNSA. The CDR3 is made up of 15 amino acids. Trimming removed 5 bases from V and 7 bases from J; junction bases left unmatched: 10. The CDR3 coding sequence is TGTGCCAGCAGCCCAGGGGGCGGCCCGTTTAACATTCAGTACTTC. It translates to CASSPGGGPFNIQYF.

J is TRBJ1-2 and V is TRBV5-4, with D possibly matching TRBD1 (5 bases). Trimming left V 7 bases short and J 2 bases short, with 15 bases between. The V gene's germline CDR1 is SGHNT and CDR2 YYREEE (reference sequence). The CDR3 has 14 residues. The CDR3, as DNA: TGTGCCAGCCGCCCCGGGACTGGGAACTATGGCTACACCTTC. It yields the protein CASRPGTGNYGYTF.

This clonotype was picked up a small number of times. The V and J genes are TRBV20-1 and TRBJ1-1; D not resolved. The V gene's germline CDR1 is DFQATT and CDR2 SNEGSKA (reference sequence). V lost 3 bases and J lost 1, with 18 bases in between. The CDR3 covers 16 residues. The CDR3 DNA reads as TGCAGTGCTAGGGCGTATCGGGGAGAAAGGAACACTGAAGCTTTCTTT. Its translation: CSARAYRGERNTEAFF.

The rearrangement uses TRBV5-4 and TRBJ2-5; the match to TRBD1 covers 9 bases. The CDR3 has 14 residues. V shed 4 bases and J 4 bases; nucleotides not matched to a gene: 5. From germline, CDR1 is SGHNT and CDR2 YYREEE (reference sequence). CDR3 nucleotides: TGTGCCAGCAGCCAGGGACAGGGTGGAGAGACCCAGTACTTC. Translating gives CASSQGQGGETQYF.

In its sample, this clonotype was seen a few times. J is TRBJ2-7 and V is TRBV10-3; D may correspond to TRBD1 or TRBD2 (5 bases each). The CDR3 consists of 15 residues. Trimming left V 4 bases short and J 1 base short, with 14 bases between. CDR1 is ENHRY and CDR2 is SYGVKD in the germline V gene. The CDR3 nucleotides are TGTGCCATCAGTGTATTGTTGGGGGAATCCTACGAGCAGTACTTC. It encodes CAISVLLGESYEQYF.

This clonotype was observed many times. As DNA, the CDR3 is TGTGCCAGCGGAATTACCGGGACCCCCCTGGAACAGTACGTC. It encodes CASGITGTPLEQYV. V gene TRBV7-9 combines with J gene TRBJ2-7; D is possibly TRBD1 or TRBD2 (5 bases each). Trimming took 8 bases from V and 10 from J, leaving 24 bases between them. The CDR3 extends over 14 amino acids. Germline CDR1 is SEHNR and CDR2 is FQNEAQ (reference sequence).

The chain is built from TRBV7-2 and TRBJ2-1, with 9 bases fitting TRBD2. V shed 4 bases, J shed 9 bases, and the junction held 13 bases outside the gene matches. The CDR3 has 16 amino acids. CDR1 and CDR2 from the germline V gene are SGHTA and FQGNSA. DNA for the CDR3: TGTGCCAGCAGCTCGGGCTTGGCTAGCGGGGAAAGTGAGCAGTTCTTC. It yields the protein CASSSGLASGESEQFF. Full variable domain (outside the CDR3, taken from reference TRBV7-2 and TRBJ2-1): GAGVSQSPSNKVTEKGKDVELRCDPISGHTALYWYRQSLGQGLEFLIYFQGNSAPDKSGLPSDRFSAERTGGSVSTLTIQRTQQEDSAVYLCASSSGLASGESEQFFGPGTRLTVL.

This clonotype showed up just a few times. V gene TRBV2 combines with J gene TRBJ2-3; no reliable D call. The germline V gene has CDR1 SNHLY and CDR2 FYNNEI. With 6 bases removed from V and 1 base from J, the gap between germline ends came to 8 bases. CDR3 length: 13 amino acids. Here the CDR3 DNA reads TGTGCCAGCAGGGCGGACGGCACAGATACGCAGTATTTT. Amino acids: CASRADGTDTQYF. Combining the CDR3 with reference TRBV2 and TRBJ2-3 gives the whole variable domain EPEVTQTPSHQVTQMGQEVILRCVPISNHLYFYWYRQILGQKVEFLVSFYNNEISEKSEIFDDQFSVERPDGSNFTLKIRSTKLEDSAMYFCASRADGTDTQYFGPGTRLTVL.

The gene calls are TRBV12-3 or TRBV12-4 and TRBJ1-1, with D perhaps TRBD1 (5 bases). The CDR3 is 13 residues long. The V gene lost 3 bases and the J gene lost 11 bases, with 16 bases spanning the gap. The CDR3 spells CASSFGQGVIAFF. As DNA, the CDR3 is TGTGCCAGCAGTTTCGGGCAGGGCGTTATCGCTTTCTTT.

The chain carries TRBV24-1 and TRBJ2-3; 9 positions agree with TRBD1. The germline CDR1 and CDR2 sequences are KGHDR and SFDVKD. This CDR3 is built from 14 residues. With 9 bases clipped from V and 1 base from J, the junction kept 4 bases outside the gene matches. The CDR3 reads CATAGQGRTDTQYF. The CDR3 DNA reads TGTGCCACCGCCGGACAGGGGCGCACAGATACGCAGTATTTT.

This clonotype occurred a few times. CDR3 amino acids: CASSLGPPIAASTDTQYF. The CDR3 nucleotides are TGTGCCAGCAGCTTGGGACCCCCCATAGCGGCAAGCACAGATACGCAGTATTTT. The V call is TRBV5-6, the J call TRBJ2-3; D may be TRBD2 (6 bases). CDR3 length equals 18 residues. The germline V gene has CDR1 SGHDT and CDR2 YYEEEE. The V gene lost 0 bases and the J gene lost 0 bases, with 17 bases spanning the gap.

In the case of this clonotype: One end of the junction fails to match germline, which may point to a read error. The chain combines TRBV20-1 with TRBJ1-1; no reliable D call. This CDR3 comprises 14 residues. Germline V gene lookup returns CDR1 DFQATT and CDR2 SNEGSKA (reference sequence). DNA of the CDR3: TGTTCCGGTTTTAAAGGGTCTCCGAACACTGAAGCTTTCTTT. This translates into CSGFKGSPNTEAFF.

This clonotype was seen only a few times. The chain recombines TRBV20-1 with TRBJ1-6, with 10 bases identical to TRBD1. This CDR3 has 14 amino acids. CDR1 is DFQATT, CDR2 SNEGSKA, per germline (reference sequence). V was pared by 0 bases and J by 9 bases, with 2 bases of the junction left unmatched. The CDR3 sequence is CSARDRDRGSPLHF. DNA for the CDR3: TGCAGTGCTAGAGATCGGGACAGGGGTTCACCCCTCCACTTT.

This clonotype was seen many times. V gene TRBV15 combines with J gene TRBJ2-5, with 7 bases that match TRBD1. Germline lookup yields CDR1 LNHNV and CDR2 YYDKDF (reference sequence). CDR3 length equals 14 residues. J was trimmed by 2 bases and V by 0 bases; bases with no gene match: 0. The CDR3 region has the DNA TGTGCCACCAGCAGAGACAGGGGGCAAGAGACCCAGTACTTC. Translated: CATSRDRGQETQYF.

The chain recombines TRBV4-1 with TRBJ2-7; D may be TRBD1 (6 bases). The CDR3 spans 13 residues. Germline CDR1 is MGHRA and CDR2 is YSYEKL. Between the trimmed V and J ends, which lost 8 bases and 3 bases, there was a span of 14 bases. Here the CDR3 reads CASCNRADYEQYF. CDR3 in DNA: TGCGCCAGCTGTAACAGGGCGGACTACGAGCAGTACTTC.

The chain couples TRBV9 to TRBJ2-3; 9 positions match TRBD1. The V gene's germline CDR1 is SGDLS and CDR2 YYNGEE. The CDR3 sequence is 15 residues long. The V segment lost 4 bases and the J segment 2 bases; nucleotides outside the gene matches: 5. The CDR3 DNA is TGTGCCAGCAGCCCGGACAGGGGCCCCACAGATACGCAGTATTTT. Protein sequence: CASSPDRGPTDTQYF.

This clonotype was seen repeatedly, ten times or more. J is TRBJ1-1 and V is TRBV7-6; no definite D call. The germline V and J ends were trimmed by 0 bases and 6 bases, with 11 bases remaining between them. Germline loops: CDR1 SGHVS, CDR2 FNYEAQ. The CDR3 covers 14 residues. The CDR3 sequence is CASSLAPGFAEAFF. Here the CDR3 DNA reads TGTGCCAGCAGCTTAGCGCCGGGGTTCGCTGAAGCTTTCTTT.

The chain is built from TRBV20-1 and TRBJ1-6, with 7 bases aligning to TRBD1. Looked up from germline, CDR1 is DFQATT and CDR2 is SNEGSKA (reference sequence). This CDR3 contains 16 residues. The trim removed 1 base at V and 5 bases at J, leaving 8 bases unmatched. The CDR3 region is CSARGYRGPNNSPLHF. CDR3 DNA: TGCAGTGCTAGAGGCTACAGGGGTCCCAATAATTCACCCCTCCACTTT.